Listed below are T cell receptor beta chains from one sample, sequenced in a study of Graves' ophthalmopathy and Graves' hyperthyroidism. A single record per CDR3 protein comes from TCRdb applying MiXCR to the multiplex PCR reads. The sample records 600,000 to 650,000 distinct CDR3 sequences, 22% being singletons. The source material was peripheral blood. Receptor source: a woman between 18 and 29 years old with stable Graves' hyperthyroidism. Some clones in this sample may be carry-over from other donors' samples. The conserved cysteine and the conserved F or W are not part of the CDR3 here. The order of the fields is V gene, clone size, CDR3 protein. Clone size is shown for a subset of rows, as once, few, many or a class of expanded clone.

>TRBV12-3/TRBV12-4|-
ASSLSAASGGQGAKNIQY
>TRBV27|-
ASSSTVLRGTQY
>TRBV2|many
ASSEAYSGIAKNIQY
>TRBV6-1|many
ASSEASGTGANVLT
>TRBV29-1|many
SVDLTSGSRETQY
>TRBV12-3/TRBV12-4|many
ASSPGSVSNQPQH
>TRBV12-3/TRBV12-4|many
ASSPAGTQY
>TRBV28|-
ASSLRSRGSGGYT
>TRBV28|many
ASSFLRDRGVDLQPQH
>TRBV7-3|many
ASSLRGGTTYEQY
>TRBV5-1|many
ASSIPGTGTEAF